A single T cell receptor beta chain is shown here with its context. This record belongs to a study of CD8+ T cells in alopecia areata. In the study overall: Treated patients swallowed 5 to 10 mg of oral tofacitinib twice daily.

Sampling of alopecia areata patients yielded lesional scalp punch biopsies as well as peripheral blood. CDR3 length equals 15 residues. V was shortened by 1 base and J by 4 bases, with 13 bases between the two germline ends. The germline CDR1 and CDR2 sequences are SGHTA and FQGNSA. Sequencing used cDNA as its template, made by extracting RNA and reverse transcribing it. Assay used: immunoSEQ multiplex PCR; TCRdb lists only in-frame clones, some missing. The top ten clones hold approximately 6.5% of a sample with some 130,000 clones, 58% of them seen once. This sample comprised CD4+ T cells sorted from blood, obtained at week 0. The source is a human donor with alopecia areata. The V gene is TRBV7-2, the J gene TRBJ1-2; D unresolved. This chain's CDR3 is CASSLEGQTIYGYTF. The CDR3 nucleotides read TGTGCCAGCAGCTTAGAGGGTCAGACAATCTATGGCTACACCTTC.